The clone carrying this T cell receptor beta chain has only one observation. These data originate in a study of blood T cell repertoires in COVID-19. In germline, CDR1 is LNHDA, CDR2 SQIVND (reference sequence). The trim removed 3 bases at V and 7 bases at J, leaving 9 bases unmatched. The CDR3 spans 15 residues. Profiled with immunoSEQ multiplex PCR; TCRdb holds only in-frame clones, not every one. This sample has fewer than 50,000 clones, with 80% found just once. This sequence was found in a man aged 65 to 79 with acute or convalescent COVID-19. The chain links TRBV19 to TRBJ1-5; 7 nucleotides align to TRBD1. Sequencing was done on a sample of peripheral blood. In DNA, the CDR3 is TGTGCCAGTAGTATGGGCGACAGGGTAAGGCAGCCCCAGCATTTT. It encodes CASSMGDRVRQPQHF.